The T cell receptor (beta chain) under discussion was sequenced for a study of blood T cell repertoires in COVID-19. The repertoire was sequenced with immunoSEQ multiplex PCR; TCRdb's copy has only in-frame clones and lacks some. In the table there are just over 90,000 clones, 75% to 90% of which are singletons. The CDR3 runs to 17 residues. V dropped 4 bases and J dropped 7; count of bases not matched to a gene: 11. CDR1 and CDR2 (germline): SGHNT, YYREEE (reference sequence). The sample taken for sequencing was peripheral blood. This clonotype originated in a human donor with active COVID-19. The donor label of this sample is uncertain. This sequence joins TRBV5-4 and TRBJ1-6; 10 nucleotides align to TRBD1. The CDR3 reads CASSPTGTGVWNSPLHF. CDR3 in DNA: TGTGCCAGCAGCCCAACAGGGACAGGGGTTTGGAATTCACCCCTCCACTTT.